These 28 T cell receptor beta chains share one sample of origin, sequenced in a study of blood T cell repertoires in COVID-19. Sequencing used immunoSEQ multiplex PCR; TCRdb keeps in-frame clones, though not all of them. This table holds approximately 250,000 clones, about 91% found once. Source material: PBMCs or T cells enriched from blood (not recorded which). The receptors were gathered from a woman in her 40s with acute COVID-19.

The chain carries TRBV6-5 and TRBJ2-7; TRBD2 agrees at 9 bases. Per germline, CDR1 MNHEY and CDR2 SVGAGI. The length of the CDR3 is 14 residues. Unmatched junction bases numbered 5, after V lost 6 bases and J lost 2 bases. The CDR3 coding sequence is TGTGCCAGCAGGGCGGGGGGGATACCCTACGAGCAGTACTTC. Its protein product is CASRAGGIPYEQYF.

The V and J genes are TRBV7-2 and TRBJ1-3; D is ambiguous. Trimming left V 5 bases short and J 4 bases short, with 9 bases between. CDR1 is SGHTA, CDR2 FQGNSA, per germline. This CDR3 spans 13 amino acids. The CDR3 nucleotides read TGTGCCAGCAGCGACTCGATCGGAAACACCATATATTTT. Encoded protein: CASSDSIGNTIYF.

V usage is TRBV7-2 and J usage is TRBJ2-5; 9 bases line up with TRBD2. The CDR3 loop spans 16 amino acids. Trimming removed 5 bases from V and 2 bases from J; junction bases left unmatched: 9. Germline lookup yields CDR1 SGHTA and CDR2 FQGNSA. DNA of the CDR3: TGTGCCAGCAGCAGAGATAAGCTAGCGGGACAAGAGACCCAGTACTTC. It codes for CASSRDKLAGQETQYF.

The chain uses TRBV10-3 and TRBJ1-1; 7 bases map to TRBD1. The J segment lost 1 base and the V segment lost 7 bases, leaving 6 bases of the junction unmatched. CDR1 and CDR2 (germline): ENHRY, SYGVKD. CDR3 length equals 14 residues. CDR3 amino acids: CAIMAQGGNTEAFF. In DNA form, the CDR3 reads TGTGCCATCATGGCGCAGGGGGGGAACACTGAAGCTTTCTTT.

V gene TRBV5-5 combines with J gene TRBJ1-1, with 9 bases that match TRBD1. In germline, CDR1 is SGHKS, CDR2 YYEKEE (reference sequence). The CDR3 has 15 residues. V lost 3 bases, J lost 4 bases, and 7 bases stayed unmatched. The CDR3 DNA sequence: TGTGCCAGCAGCTGGGGACAGGGAGGGGGCACTGAAGCTTTCTTT. Translated, it gives CASSWGQGGGTEAFF.

The genes are TRBV15 and TRBJ2-1, with 8 bases lining up with TRBD2. V was clipped by 0 bases and J by 6 bases; unmatched bases: 10. The CDR3 is made up of 17 amino acids. CDR1 is LNHNV, CDR2 YYDKDF, per germline (reference sequence). CDR3 nucleotides: TGTGCCACCAGCAGAGAAATTTTAGCGGGAAGGGGCAATGAGCAGTTCTTC. Translation gives CATSREILAGRGNEQFF.

This clone was recorded once. The gene calls are TRBV11-2 and TRBJ2-3, with D tentatively TRBD2 (6 bases). The germline V gene encodes CDR1 SGHAT and CDR2 FQNNGV. The CDR3 is 15 amino acids. The V and J ends lost 7 bases and 4 bases respectively, with 18 bases between them. CDR3 residues: CASTYRGGTPDTQYF. Here the CDR3 DNA reads TGTGCCAGCACCTATCGTGGCGGGACTCCAGATACGCAGTATTTT.

This clone is a singleton in its sample. The gene calls are TRBV30 and TRBJ1-5, with D possibly matching TRBD1 (6 bases). CDR3 length: 15 amino acids. Germline lookup yields CDR1 GTSNPN and CDR2 SVGIG (reference sequence). Between the trimmed V and J ends, which lost 1 base and 2 bases, there was a span of 12 bases. CDR3 DNA sequence: TGTGCCTGGAGTGAGGGAGGGGGGGGCAATCAGCCCCAGCATTTT. Translating gives CAWSEGGGGNQPQHF.

This chain joins TRBV19 and TRBJ2-7; tentative D call: TRBD1 (6 bases). Germline values: CDR1 LNHDA, CDR2 SQIVND (reference sequence). Trimming took 6 bases from V and 0 from J, leaving 12 bases between them. The CDR3 is 14 residues long. The CDR3 loop reads CASSPLDSSYEQYF. The CDR3 bases are TGTGCCAGTAGCCCCTTGGACAGCTCCTACGAGCAGTACTTC.

This rearrangement joins TRBV6-1 to TRBJ1-5; 9 bases map to TRBD1. Per the germline V gene, CDR1 is MNHNS and CDR2 is SASEGT. This CDR3 is built from 18 residues. V was pared by 3 bases and J by 1 base, with 10 bases of the junction left unmatched. Written as DNA, the CDR3 is TGTGCCAGCAGTGAGAGAGGACAGGGGATTTGGAGCAATCAGCCCCAGCATTTT. Protein: CASSERGQGIWSNQPQHF.

V is TRBV30 and J is TRBJ1-5; maybe TRBD1 (6 bases). CDR3 size: 14 residues. Trimming stripped 4 bases from V and 7 bases from J, with 17 bases between. Looked up from germline, CDR1 is GTSNPN and CDR2 is SVGIG (reference sequence). The CDR3 region is CAWIQQGLRQPQHF. CDR3 DNA sequence: TGTGCCTGGATTCAACAGGGCCTAAGGCAGCCCCAGCATTTT. Using reference TRBV30 and TRBJ1-5 for the parts outside the CDR3, the full variable domain is SQTIHQWPATLVQPVGSPLSLECTVEGTSNPNLYWYRQAAGRGLQLLFYSVGIGQISSEVPQNLSASRPQDRQFILSSKKLLLSDSGFYLCAWIQQGLRQPQHFGDGTRLSIL.

V usage is TRBV19 and J usage is TRBJ2-5, with 8 bases matching TRBD2. From germline, CDR1 is LNHDA and CDR2 SQIVND (reference sequence). The CDR3 covers 17 residues. With 2 bases clipped from V and 5 bases from J, the junction kept 13 bases outside the gene matches. Here the CDR3 DNA reads TGTGCCAGTAGTATAAAGGGGGTCGGGAGGGCCGCGGAGACCCAGTACTTC. Amino acids: CASSIKGVGRAAETQYF.

This clone was counted once. V and J are TRBV11-3 and TRBJ2-6; a possible D gene is TRBD1 (5 bases). Germline V lookup: CDR1 SGHNT, CDR2 YENEEA. V dropped 5 bases and J dropped 1 base, with 12 bases sitting between them. This CDR3 spans 16 amino acids. This CDR3 reads CASSPAPGSGANVLTF. Written as DNA, the CDR3 is TGTGCCAGCAGCCCCGCTCCAGGGTCTGGGGCCAACGTCCTGACTTTC.

This rearrangement joins TRBV6-4 to TRBJ2-5; maybe TRBD1 (5 bases). The germline gives CDR1 MRHNA, CDR2 SNTAGT. This CDR3 contains 13 residues. The V gene lost 3 bases and the J gene lost 5 bases, with 10 bases spanning the gap. The CDR3 region has the DNA TGTGCCAGCAGTGAAGGGGAAGGGGAGACCCAGTACTTC. Protein product: CASSEGEGETQYF.

The genes are TRBV7-9 and TRBJ2-3; TRBD2 matches at 12 bases. This CDR3 is built from 18 residues. CDR1 SEHNR and CDR2 FQNEAQ come from the germline V gene (reference sequence). Germline trimming cut 1 base from V and 3 bases from J; bases unmatched to any gene: 8. CDR3 sequence reads: CASSLERLAGASTDTQYF. CDR3 coding DNA: TGTGCCAGCAGCTTAGAAAGACTAGCGGGGGCTTCTACAGATACGCAGTATTTT.

This chain joins TRBV4-3 and TRBJ2-3; 10 bases line up with TRBD2. V shed 3 bases and J 5 bases; nucleotides not matched to a gene: 5. This CDR3 comprises 15 residues. CDR1 LGHNA and CDR2 YSLEER come from the germline V gene. CDR3 in DNA: TGCGCCAGCAGCCAGCTAGCGGGAGAGGGAGATACGCAGTATTTT. It yields the protein CASSQLAGEGDTQYF.

The chain employs TRBV9 and TRBJ1-4; no clear D. V was pared by 0 bases and J by 8 bases, with 14 bases between. This CDR3 contains 15 residues. The germline V gene has CDR1 SGDLS and CDR2 YYNGEE. The CDR3 sequence: CASSVGAVNMEKLFF. Written as DNA, the CDR3 is TGTGCCAGCAGCGTAGGGGCAGTCAATATGGAAAAACTGTTTTTT.

The chain uses TRBV6-2 or TRBV6-3 and TRBJ2-7, with TRBD1 matching over 7 bases. The CDR3 has 13 residues. Trimming at V came to 5 bases and at J to 4 bases, leaving 5 bases not matched to a gene. Germline V gene lookup returns CDR1 MNHEY and CDR2 SVGEGT. In DNA form, the CDR3 reads TGTGCCAGCAGTAGGGACAGAACTTACGAGCAGTACGTC. The encoded protein is CASSRDRTYEQYV.

The rearrangement joins TRBV5-5 to TRBJ2-3, with 9 nucleotides matching TRBD2. This CDR3 is built from 14 residues. Germline V lookup: CDR1 SGHKS, CDR2 YYEKEE (reference sequence). V was pared by 5 bases and J by 3 bases, with 4 bases of the junction left unmatched. CDR3 sequence (DNA): TGTGCCAGCAGGGCGGGAGGGCCAACAGATACGCAGTATTTT. Its translation: CASRAGGPTDTQYF.

The J gene is TRBJ2-4, the V gene TRBV14; 13 positions agree with TRBD2. The V and J ends lost 3 bases and 4 bases, in that order; junction bases with no gene match: 9. The germline V gene encodes CDR1 SGHDN and CDR2 FVKESK. This CDR3 contains 18 residues. The CDR3 region is CASSHGLAGVTGKNIQYF. CDR3 DNA sequence: TGTGCCAGCAGCCACGGACTAGCGGGAGTAACAGGAAAAAACATTCAGTACTTC.

This clone was detected a few times. The V and J genes are TRBV7-2 and TRBJ1-1; D is unresolved. The CDR3 totals 13 residues. Per the germline V gene, CDR1 is SGHTA and CDR2 is FQGNSA. The V gene lost 3 bases and the J gene lost 5 bases, with 10 bases spanning the gap. The CDR3 nucleotides read TGTGCCAGCAGCTTGTCTTACGGGACTGAAGCTTTCTTT. This encodes CASSLSYGTEAFF.

The chain has TRBV18 and TRBJ2-7; TRBD2 aligns across 7 bases. Germline V gene lookup returns CDR1 KGHSH and CDR2 LQKENI. The CDR3 is made up of 15 amino acids. Losses at the gene ends were 0 bases for V and 0 bases for J; bases not matched to a gene: 2. The CDR3 spells CASSPPGGSSYEQYF. The CDR3 DNA reads as TGTGCCAGCTCACCACCGGGGGGGAGCTCCTACGAGCAGTACTTC.

This chain joins TRBV24-1 and TRBJ2-3; 9 bases align to TRBD1. The junction had 8 bases not matched to a gene; V was cut back by 3 bases and J by 2 bases. The CDR3 has 17 residues. Germline CDR1 and CDR2: KGHDR and SFDVKD. The CDR3 loop is CATSDPTGTGFTDTQYF. For the CDR3, the DNA is TGTGCCACCAGTGATCCTACCGGGACAGGGTTCACAGATACGCAGTATTTT.

There are a few counts of this clone. The DNA of the CDR3 is TGTGCCAGCAGCTTACGGGTGGACTACGAGCAGTACTTC. This gives the protein CASSLRVDYEQYF. This rearrangement joins TRBV7-8 to TRBJ2-7; the D is unclear. The CDR3 extends over 13 amino acids. Trimming left V 2 bases short and J 3 bases short, with 8 bases between. CDR1 SGHVS and CDR2 FQNEAQ come from the germline V gene.

This chain joins TRBV5-5 and TRBJ2-3; D not certain. This CDR3 is 19 amino acids long. The V end lost 2 bases, the J end lost 2 bases, and 24 bases lay between the germline ends. The germline CDR1 and CDR2 sequences are SGHKS and YYEKEE (reference sequence). The CDR3 DNA reads as TGTGCCAGCAGCTTAGCAGGTCGGCAGGCGACATTTTTCACAGATACGCAGTATTTT. This gives the protein CASSLAGRQATFFTDTQYF.

The CDR3: CASSPEGARVYSGNTIYF. CDR3 coding DNA: TGTGCCAGCAGCCCTGAGGGGGCCCGAGTCTATTCTGGAAACACCATATATTTT. The J gene is TRBJ1-3, the V gene TRBV5-5, with 7 bases identical to TRBD1. Germline V gene sequence: CDR1 SGHKS, CDR2 YYEKEE (reference sequence). There are 18 residues in the CDR3. V was pared by 4 bases and J by 1 base, with 14 bases of the junction left unmatched.

V usage is TRBV4-2 and J usage is TRBJ2-2, with 12 bases aligning to TRBD2. The CDR3 totals 15 residues. Germline-derived CDR1 and CDR2 are LGHNA and YNFKEQ. V gave up 1 base and J gave up 9 bases; unmatched junction bases: 3. The CDR3 spells CASSQASGGVRELFF. In DNA form, the CDR3 reads TGTGCCAGCAGCCAAGCTAGCGGGGGGGTGAGGGAGCTGTTTTTT.

This clone was found once. V usage is TRBV9 and J usage is TRBJ1-2; TRBD1 might be the D (5 bases). Trimming removed 7 bases at V and 8 bases at J, with 15 bases between. Germline V gene sequence: CDR1 SGDLS, CDR2 YYNGEE. The CDR3 sequence is 12 residues long. CDR3: CASFRRGSGYTF. The CDR3 bases are TGTGCCAGCTTTCGGAGGGGATCAGGCTACACCTTC.